Detailed here is one TCR beta chain. Its target is unknown. These data are taken from a study of shared clonotypes between healthy human individuals. In the study overall: Each donor's CD8 memory used one plate, CD8 naive two, each CD4 subset three. Study outcomes and limitations: Estimated richness was generally greater in naive than memory subsets.

Method: immunoSEQ multiplex PCR; TCRdb's copy keeps in-frame clones and lacks some. The data show 150,000 to 200,000 clones, 85% to 95% seen once. V was pared by 7 bases and J by 5 bases, with 15 bases between. Per germline, CDR1 SQVTM and CDR2 ANQGSEA. The CDR3 sequence is 13 residues long. Sequenced: naive CD4+ T cells sorted from blood. Subset specified: CD45RA+ positively selected. This TCR derives from a woman aged 25-40 years in good health. V and J are TRBV29-1 and TRBJ2-1; unclear D gene. DNA for the CDR3: TGCAGCGGGAGACCCAACCGGGACAATGAGCAGTTCTTC. This sequence encodes CSGRPNRDNEQFF.